One and the same sample provided the 32 T cell receptor beta chains below, sequenced in a study of blood T cell repertoires in COVID-19 (dated by TCRdb to 2019 to 2021). The library was produced with the immunoSEQ multiplex PCR assay. TCRdb stores this immuneACCESS table with in-frame sequences only. Part of the clones is absent; in the studies checked, under half of the shortfall reflects unresolved V genes, and no reason is known for the rest. This sample comprises under 150,000 clones, more than 80% of them detected only once. The ten largest clones add up to around 4% of the sample. The specimen sequenced was peripheral blood. These receptor sequences come from a human donor in a cohort sampled during active COVID-19.

The chain is built from TRBV5-1 and TRBJ2-7, with D unclear. V lost 5 bases to trimming and J lost 7 bases, with 22 bases between them. This CDR3 is 15 amino acids long. CDR1 is SGHRS, CDR2 YFSETQ, per germline. The CDR3, as DNA: TGCGCCAGCAGTGAAGGTCATTCTCAGGTTAGGGAGCAGTACGTC. As protein: CASSEGHSQVREQYV.

The chain carries TRBV9 and TRBJ2-1, with 8 bases fitting TRBD2. V gave up 0 bases and J gave up 8 bases; unmatched junction bases: 4. CDR3 size: 14 residues. Germline values: CDR1 SGDLS, CDR2 YYNGEE. Here the CDR3 reads CASSVGGTRDEQFF. The CDR3 coding sequence is TGTGCCAGCAGCGTAGGGGGGACTAGAGATGAGCAGTTCTTC.

This sequence joins TRBV7-2 and TRBJ2-3, with D uncertain. The CDR3 contains 14 residues. Trimming stripped 6 bases from V and 2 bases from J, with 12 bases between. Germline values: CDR1 SGHTA, CDR2 FQGNSA. Here the CDR3 DNA reads TGTGCCAGCAGGCCCACAGCAAACACAGATACGCAGTATTTT. Amino acid sequence: CASRPTANTDTQYF. The variable domain in full, completed from reference TRBV7-2 and TRBJ2-3, reads GAGVSQSPSNKVTEKGKDVELRCDPISGHTALYWYRQSLGQGLEFLIYFQGNSAPDKSGLPSDRFSAERTGGSVSTLTIQRTQQEDSAVYLCASRPTANTDTQYFGPGTRLTVL.

This clone was counted between two and nine times. The chain links TRBV30 to TRBJ1-2, with 7 bases lining up with TRBD1. Germline V CDR1 and CDR2: GTSNPN, SVGIG (reference sequence). The trim removed 8 bases at V and 7 bases at J, leaving 7 bases unmatched. The CDR3 has 11 residues. The CDR3 is CARGLPPGYTF. In DNA form, the CDR3 reads TGTGCCAGGGGGCTACCCCCTGGCTACACCTTC.

This clone has just a few counts. The chain links TRBV5-4 to TRBJ1-1; 8 bases agree with TRBD1. This CDR3 is built from 15 residues. V dropped 2 bases and J dropped 1; count of bases not matched to a gene: 4. CDR1 is SGHNT and CDR2 is YYREEE in the germline V gene (reference sequence). CDR3 nucleotide sequence: TGTGCCAGCAGCTTTAGACAGGGGCCGAACACTGAAGCTTTCTTT. It specifies CASSFRQGPNTEAFF.

The V and J genes are TRBV7-2 and TRBJ2-6, with D unclear. The CDR3 runs to 13 residues. Germline lookup yields CDR1 SGHTA and CDR2 FQGNSA. V lost 5 bases and J 1 base, leaving 3 bases between the germline ends. CDR3: CASSQSGANVLTF. In DNA, the CDR3 is TGTGCCAGCAGCCAATCTGGGGCCAACGTCCTGACTTTC.

The genes are TRBV19 and TRBJ1-1; D not resolved. The CDR3 is 15 amino acids. V was pared by 6 bases and J by 5 bases, with 19 bases between. Germline V gene data show CDR1 as LNHDA and CDR2 as SQIVND (reference sequence). CDR3 sequence reads: CASSLTNLVGTEAFF. The CDR3 DNA sequence: TGTGCCAGTAGCCTTACCAACCTCGTCGGGACTGAAGCTTTCTTT.

This clone appeared once. J is TRBJ1-2 and V is TRBV5-6; the D gene is possibly TRBD1 (6 bases). CDR3 length: 15 amino acids. Per the germline V gene, CDR1 is SGHDT and CDR2 is YYEEEE. V was trimmed by 0 bases and J by 3 bases, leaving 12 bases between them. CDR3 sequence: CASSLGRTAYYGYTF. The DNA of the CDR3 is TGTGCCAGCAGCTTGGGCCGGACAGCCTACTATGGCTACACCTTC.

The CDR3 reads CASSVGGTSGIWGETQYF. As DNA, the CDR3 is TGTGCCAGTAGTGTAGGCGGGACTAGCGGGATATGGGGAGAGACCCAGTACTTC. This chain uses TRBV19 with TRBJ2-5, with 13 bases matching TRBD2. Germline CDR1 LNHDA, CDR2 SQIVND (reference sequence). Trimming cost V 5 bases and J 4 bases; bases outside gene matches: 13. There are 18 residues in the CDR3.

This clone was picked up one time. The chain recombines TRBV4-3 with TRBJ1-2; TRBD1 aligns across 9 bases. There are 15 residues in the CDR3. V dropped 3 bases and J dropped 4; count of bases not matched to a gene: 6. CDR1 is LGHNA and CDR2 is YSLEER in the germline V gene. The CDR3 DNA is TGCGCCAGCAGCCAGGGACAGGGCGGGGTCTATGGCTACACCTTC. This gives the protein CASSQGQGGVYGYTF.

V usage is TRBV18 and J usage is TRBJ1-1; 7 positions agree with TRBD1. The CDR3 is 18 amino acids. Trimming removed 2 bases from V and 0 bases from J; junction bases left unmatched: 12. The V gene's germline CDR1 is KGHSH and CDR2 LQKENI. For the CDR3, the DNA is TGTGCCAGCTCACCAGTCTTGAGGGGGCAAGGGTTGAACACTGAAGCTTTCTTT. Translating gives CASSPVLRGQGLNTEAFF.

As for this clone: Relative to the germline gene, one junction end is altered; a read error may explain this. The genes are TRBV5-1 and TRBJ2-7; tentatively, D is TRBD2 (6 bases). The CDR3 contains 11 residues. The germline CDR1 and CDR2 sequences are SGHRS and YFSETQ. The CDR3 sequence is CASSLLNRRVF. The CDR3 DNA is TGCGCCAGCAGCTTGTTGAACAGGAGGGTCTTC.

The V gene is TRBV18, the J gene TRBJ2-3; 12 bases align to TRBD2. Germline CDR1 and CDR2: KGHSH and LQKENI. J lost 3 bases, V lost 4 bases, and 2 bases had no gene match. The CDR3 loop spans 15 amino acids. The CDR3 nucleotides are TGTGCCAGCTCACGGACTAGCGGGGTTACAGATACGCAGTATTTT. It translates to CASSRTSGVTDTQYF.

V and J are TRBV5-6 and TRBJ2-5; 9 nucleotides line up with TRBD2. Germline V lookup: CDR1 SGHDT, CDR2 YYEEEE. The CDR3 is 13 residues long. The V segment lost 4 bases and the J segment 5 bases; nucleotides outside the gene matches: 3. The CDR3 DNA sequence: TGTGCCAGCAGCCGAGCGGGGGGCGAGACCCAGTACTTC. It is translated as CASSRAGGETQYF.

J is TRBJ2-1 and V is TRBV12-5, with TRBD2 as a possible D gene (7 bases). The CDR3 is made up of 16 amino acids. Per the germline V gene, CDR1 is LGHNT and CDR2 is FRNRAP. The V gene lost 5 bases and the J gene lost 2 bases, with 16 bases spanning the gap. DNA for the CDR3: TGTGCTAGTGGTCCCCGTGGGGGGGGCGCCTACAATGAGCAGTTCTTC. It yields the protein CASGPRGGGAYNEQFF.

This clone was seen a handful of times. V usage is TRBV14 and J usage is TRBJ1-2, with TRBD1 identical over 10 bases. The CDR3 is 14 amino acids. J gave up 5 bases and V 4 bases, and 4 bases lay outside the gene matches. CDR1 and CDR2 from the germline V gene are SGHDN and FVKESK. CDR3 in DNA: TGTGCCAGCAGCCCGGGACAGGGGACATATGGCTACACCTTC. Protein sequence: CASSPGQGTYGYTF. The variable domain in full, with the rest retrieved from reference TRBV14 and TRBJ1-2, is EAGVTQFPSHSVIEKGQTVTLRCDPISGHDNLYWYRRVMGKEIKFLLHFVKESKQDESGMPNNRFLAERTGGTYSTLKVQPAELEDSGVYFCASSPGQGTYGYTFGSGTRLTVV.

V and J are TRBV6-4 and TRBJ2-3; 8 bases are shared with TRBD2. V lost 3 bases, J lost 2 bases, and 4 bases stayed unmatched. The CDR3 is 15 amino acids. Germline lookup yields CDR1 MRHNA and CDR2 SNTAGT. In nucleotides, the CDR3 is TGTGCCAGCAGTGATAGCGGGGCCTCCACAGATACGCAGTATTTT. This encodes CASSDSGASTDTQYF.

The chain recombines TRBV2 with TRBJ1-4; 7 nucleotides match TRBD1. V dropped 6 bases and J dropped 5; count of bases not matched to a gene: 12. The CDR3 has 16 amino acids. Germline CDR1 SNHLY, CDR2 FYNNEI. CDR3: CASREITGAANEKLFF. The CDR3 DNA reads as TGTGCCAGCAGGGAAATCACAGGGGCGGCGAATGAAAAACTGTTTTTT.

The rearrangement uses TRBV21-1 and TRBJ1-2; whether TRBD1, the table's D call, matches the DNA was not checked. TRBV21-1 is tagged as a pseudogene. The length of the CDR3 is 18 residues. CDR3 sequence: CASSSMGRDRGTGAGYTF. CDR3 bases: TGTGCCAGCAGCTCAATGGGCCGGGACAGGGGAACCGGCGCTGGCTACACCTTC.

The count of this clone is one. This chain uses TRBV5-4 with TRBJ1-2; possible D gene TRBD1, 6 bases. V was pared by 4 bases and J by 1 base, with 14 bases between. This CDR3 contains 15 residues. CDR1 and CDR2 (germline): SGHNT, YYREEE (reference sequence). This CDR3 is CASSGTDRDNYGYTF. The CDR3 bases are TGTGCCAGCAGCGGGACGGACAGAGATAACTATGGCTACACCTTC. Using reference TRBV5-4 and TRBJ1-2 for the parts outside the CDR3, the full variable domain is ETGVTQSPTHLIKTRGQQVTLRCSSQSGHNTVSWYQQALGQGPQFIFQYYREEENGRGNFPPRFSGLQFPNYSSELNVNALELDDSALYLCASSGTDRDNYGYTFGSGTRLTVV.

The chain joins TRBV7-8 to TRBJ1-4, with 10 bases that match TRBD1. Per germline, CDR1 SGHVS and CDR2 FQNEAQ. Trimming removed 5 bases from V and 8 bases from J; junction bases left unmatched: 5. CDR3 length: 14 residues. CDR3 sequence reads: CASSLTGGAEKLFF. In nucleotides, the CDR3 is TGTGCCAGCAGCCTGACAGGGGGCGCAGAAAAACTGTTTTTT.

The CDR3 DNA sequence: TGTGCCACCAGTGATCCGACCAACAGGGCCGCCTATAATTCACCCCTCCACTTT. Its translation: CATSDPTNRAAYNSPLHF. V and J are TRBV24-1 and TRBJ1-6, with D perhaps TRBD1 (6 bases). Trimming shortened V by 3 bases and J by 2 bases, and 16 bases separated the two germline ends. The germline gives CDR1 KGHDR, CDR2 SFDVKD. This CDR3 comprises 18 residues.

This clone is judged medium-sized. The chain couples TRBV4-3 to TRBJ1-2, with a weak D call TRBD1 (6 bases). Trimming stripped 6 bases from V and 9 bases from J, with 11 bases between. This CDR3 is built from 11 residues. Germline V gene lookup returns CDR1 LGHNA and CDR2 YSLEER. The CDR3 spells CASRRGARYTF. CDR3 in DNA: TGCGCCAGCAGACGGGGGGCACGCTACACCTTC.

This sequence joins TRBV5-3 and TRBJ1-4; possible D gene TRBD1, 5 bases. TRBV5-3 is reported as an ORF; its role is uncertain. CDR3 length: 14 residues. V lost 6 bases to trimming and J lost 8 bases, with 17 bases between them. CDR3 loop: CARKWKFWGEKLFF. The DNA for the CDR3 is TGTGCCAGAAAGTGGAAATTCTGGGGCGAAAAACTGTTTTTT.

V usage is TRBV27 and J usage is TRBJ1-2, with no clear D. V was pared by 5 bases and J by 8 bases, with 15 bases between. Germline values: CDR1 MNHEY, CDR2 SMNVEV (reference sequence). This CDR3 region has 13 residues. CDR3 coding DNA: TGTGCCAGCAGTCCAAGGAGGTCTGAGGGCTACACCTTC. It specifies CASSPRRSEGYTF.

The chain employs TRBV19 and TRBJ2-5; 7 bases line up with TRBD1. V dropped 0 bases and J dropped 7; count of bases not matched to a gene: 11. The CDR3 spans 16 residues. Germline CDR1 is LNHDA and CDR2 is SQIVND (reference sequence). CDR3 DNA: TGTGCCAGTAGTATAGATCTGGAGACAGGGTTTTGGACCCAGTACTTC. Translation gives CASSIDLETGFWTQYF.

J is TRBJ1-6 and V is TRBV7-9, with 9 bases matching TRBD1. The CDR3 extends over 17 amino acids. Trimming took 5 bases from V and 7 from J; bases not matched to a gene: 12. Per germline, CDR1 SEHNR and CDR2 FQNEAQ (reference sequence). The CDR3 reads CASSPPGTGSKNSPLHF. CDR3 nucleotide sequence: TGTGCCAGCAGCCCCCCCGGGACAGGGTCCAAAAATTCACCCCTCCACTTT.

The chain carries TRBV9 and TRBJ2-1; 15 bases agree with TRBD2. Germline CDR1 SGDLS, CDR2 YYNGEE. Germline trimming cut 4 bases from V and 8 bases from J; bases unmatched to any gene: 7. The CDR3 is 16 residues long. CDR3 protein: CASSHGTSGGLDEQFF. The CDR3 bases are TGTGCCAGCAGCCATGGGACTAGCGGGGGGTTGGATGAGCAGTTCTTC.

The chain carries TRBV12-1 and TRBJ2-1; whether TRBD2, the table's D call, matches the DNA was not checked. TRBV12-1 is described as a pseudogene. This CDR3 spans 19 amino acids. The CDR3 region is CASSFYPWSSGGPGNEQFF. The CDR3 nucleotides are TGTGCCAGCAGCTTTTACCCCTGGAGTAGCGGGGGTCCTGGGAATGAGCAGTTCTTC.

The chain couples TRBV5-4 to TRBJ2-3; maybe TRBD1 (6 bases). The CDR3 consists of 15 residues. Germline CDR1 and CDR2: SGHNT and YYREEE (reference sequence). V was pared by 4 bases and J by 2 bases, with 14 bases between. The CDR3 loop is CASSTRTVNTDTQYF. CDR3 nucleotides: TGTGCCAGCAGCACCCGGACAGTTAACACAGATACGCAGTATTTT.

The rearrangement links TRBV2 to TRBJ2-3; 14 bases are a match to TRBD2. Germline trimming cut 5 bases from V and 3 bases from J; bases unmatched to any gene: 1. Germline values: CDR1 SNHLY, CDR2 FYNNEI. The CDR3 runs 15 residues. CDR3 bases: TGTGCCAGCAGTTGGACTAGCGGGGGGACAGATACGCAGTATTTT. Its protein product is CASSWTSGGTDTQYF.

The V gene is TRBV3-1 (or the pseudogene TRBV3-2), the J gene TRBJ1-2; perhaps TRBD1 as D (6 bases). Trimming removed 4 bases from V and 7 bases from J, with 10 bases in between. In germline, CDR1 is LGHDT, CDR2 YNNKEL (reference sequence). The CDR3 covers 12 residues. CDR3 sequence (DNA): TGTGCCAGCAGCCCTAGGGGGTTTGGCTACACCTTC. Its protein product is CASSPRGFGYTF.